Below, 12 T cell receptor beta chains from the same sample are listed, as sequenced in a study of cytomegalovirus exposure and HLA in healthy donors. PCR amplification relied on 60 Vbeta primers (plus 13 Jbeta primers). Clones were sequenced by immunoSEQ multiplex PCR, and TCRdb holds only the in-frame ones, with some missing. The profile covers approximately 88,000 clones, with about 79% appearing a single time and 5.5% to 7% taken by the ten largest. Input material: PBMCs. The receptor set was obtained from a man between 18 and 29 years old in good health and CMV-seropositive.

V is TRBV9 and J is TRBJ2-5, with D hard to call. From germline, CDR1 is SGDLS and CDR2 YYNGEE. The CDR3 runs to 15 residues. Trimming removed 4 bases from V and 7 bases from J, with 20 bases in between. CDR3 amino acids: CASSPDGEASRTQYF. The CDR3 nucleotides read TGTGCCAGCAGCCCCGACGGCGAGGCGTCGCGGACCCAGTACTTC.

V gene TRBV4-1 combines with J gene TRBJ2-7; the D gene is possibly TRBD2 (6 bases). CDR3 length equals 16 residues. V was cut by 0 bases and J by 1 base, with 13 bases left in between. The germline gives CDR1 MGHRA, CDR2 YSYEKL. The CDR3 nucleotides read TGCGCCAGCAGCCAAGAGTCCACTAGCAGTTCCTACGAGCAGTACTTC. Protein: CASSQESTSSSYEQYF.

This rearrangement joins TRBV5-4 to TRBJ2-5, with 7 bases fitting TRBD2. Germline loops: CDR1 SGHNT, CDR2 YYREEE (reference sequence). Trimming took 0 bases from V and 3 from J; bases not matched to a gene: 5. The CDR3 sequence is 15 residues long. The CDR3 nucleotides are TGTGCCAGCAGCTTGGATAGCGGGCCGGAAGAGACCCAGTACTTC. Translated: CASSLDSGPEETQYF.

This clone appeared once. The chain uses TRBV18 and TRBJ1-5; TRBD1 agrees at 8 bases. The germline gives CDR1 KGHSH, CDR2 LQKENI. Unmatched junction bases numbered 5, after V lost 3 bases and J lost 4 bases. The CDR3 loop spans 15 amino acids. The chain's CDR3 is CASSPGQASNQPQHF. CDR3 DNA: TGTGCCAGCTCACCGGGACAGGCTTCGAATCAGCCCCAGCATTTT.

V gene TRBV4-2 combines with J gene TRBJ2-7, with 9 bases aligning to TRBD2. Unmatched junction bases numbered 6, after V lost 4 bases and J lost 2 bases. The CDR3 totals 15 residues. In germline, CDR1 is LGHNA, CDR2 YNFKEQ. Here the CDR3 DNA reads TGTGCCAGCAGCCCTGCCCCTAGCGGGACCTACGAGCAGTACTTC. Translating gives CASSPAPSGTYEQYF.

The rearrangement links TRBV14 to TRBJ2-5, with TRBD2 identical over 7 bases. Looked up from germline, CDR1 is SGHDN and CDR2 is FVKESK. Germline trimming cut 4 bases from V and 3 bases from J; bases unmatched to any gene: 5. This CDR3 region has 14 residues. In DNA, the CDR3 is TGTGCCAGCAGCCCCGGGAGGTGGAAAGAGACCCAGTACTTC. Its translation is CASSPGRWKETQYF. The full variable domain, with the rest looked up from reference TRBV14 and TRBJ2-5, is EAGVTQFPSHSVIEKGQTVTLRCDPISGHDNLYWYRRVMGKEIKFLLHFVKESKQDESGMPNNRFLAERTGGTYSTLKVQPAELEDSGVYFCASSPGRWKETQYFGPGTRLLVL.

V usage is TRBV11-2 and J usage is TRBJ1-1, with D unresolved. The CDR3 spans 13 residues. The V and J ends lost 2 bases and 7 bases respectively, with 11 bases between them. In germline, CDR1 is SGHAT, CDR2 FQNNGV. The CDR3 bases are TGTGCCAGCAGCTTATCCGGCGGACTTGAAGCTTTCTTT. Its protein product is CASSLSGGLEAFF. The full variable domain, with the rest looked up from reference TRBV11-2 and TRBJ1-1, is EAGVAQSPRYKIIEKRQSVAFWCNPISGHATLYWYQQILGQGPKLLIQFQNNGVVDDSQLPKDRFSAERLKGVDSTLKIQPAKLEDSAVYLCASSLSGGLEAFFGQGTRLTVV.

The chain carries TRBV19 and TRBJ1-2, with D possibly being TRBD1 (6 bases). Trimming stripped 3 bases from V and 3 bases from J, with 14 bases between. This CDR3 has 15 amino acids. Per the germline V gene, CDR1 is LNHDA and CDR2 is SQIVND (reference sequence). The DNA for the CDR3 is TGTGCCAGTAGTATGAAGGGACAAGCGGACTATGGCTACACCTTC. This encodes CASSMKGQADYGYTF.

The J gene is TRBJ2-7, the V gene TRBV4-1; the match to TRBD2 covers 11 bases. Germline values: CDR1 MGHRA, CDR2 YSYEKL. V was clipped by 4 bases and J by 2 bases; unmatched bases: 1. The length of the CDR3 is 14 residues. CDR3 nucleotide sequence: TGCGCCAGCAGCCCGACTAGCGGGACCTACGAGCAGTACTTC. This gives the protein CASSPTSGTYEQYF.

V gene TRBV5-1 combines with J gene TRBJ1-2; D remains unclear. The CDR3 is made up of 14 amino acids. Per the germline V gene, CDR1 is SGHRS and CDR2 is YFSETQ. V shed 0 bases and J shed 4 bases, with 10 bases lying between them. The CDR3 DNA reads TGCGCCAGCAGCTTGGGCGGCCCCGTCTATGGCTACACCTTC. Its protein is CASSLGGPVYGYTF.

The chain carries TRBV28 and TRBJ1-2; weak D call: TRBD1 (5 bases). Between the trimmed V and J ends, which lost 5 bases and 10 bases, there was a span of 14 bases. In germline, CDR1 is MDHEN, CDR2 SYDVKM. The CDR3 is 12 residues long. CDR3 loop: CASSTGTMDYTF. DNA for the CDR3: TGTGCCAGCAGTACGGGGACTATGGACTACACCTTC.

The rearrangement links TRBV9 to TRBJ2-1, with TRBD2 identical over 8 bases. The CDR3 sequence is 15 residues long. With 0 bases clipped from V and 7 bases from J, the junction kept 6 bases outside the gene matches. Germline CDR1 reads SGDLS; CDR2 reads YYNGEE. The CDR3, as DNA: TGTGCCAGCAGCGTAGACGGGAGGGGTAGGAATGAGCAGTTCTTC. This codes for CASSVDGRGRNEQFF.